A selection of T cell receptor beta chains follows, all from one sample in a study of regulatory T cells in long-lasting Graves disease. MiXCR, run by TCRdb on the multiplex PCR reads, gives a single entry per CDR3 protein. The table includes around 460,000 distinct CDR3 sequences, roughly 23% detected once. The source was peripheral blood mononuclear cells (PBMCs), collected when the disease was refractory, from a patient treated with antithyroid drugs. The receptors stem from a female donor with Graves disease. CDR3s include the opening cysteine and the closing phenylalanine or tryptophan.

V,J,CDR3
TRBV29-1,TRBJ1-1,CRVPGQGGGTEAFF
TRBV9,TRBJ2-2,CASSASPLGGEIGELFF
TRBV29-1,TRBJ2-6,CSVGGVSSGANVLTF
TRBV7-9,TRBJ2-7,CASSSETVSYEQYF
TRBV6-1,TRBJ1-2,CASFGTGGRTMNGYTF
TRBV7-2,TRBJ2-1,CASSLVAGGPINEQFF
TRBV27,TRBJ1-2,CASSTLTNYGYTF
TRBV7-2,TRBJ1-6,CASSQELGGGYNSPLHF
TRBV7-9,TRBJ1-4,CASSFHPVSTNEKLFF
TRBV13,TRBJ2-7,CASSLELAGAVNEQYF
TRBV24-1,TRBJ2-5,CATSDPGLAGQETQYF
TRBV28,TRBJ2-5,CASSSAGTGNQETQYF
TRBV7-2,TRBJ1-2,CASSPRTGTEYGYTF
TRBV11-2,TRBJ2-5,CASSWGTSGRETQYF
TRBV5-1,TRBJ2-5,CASSLSSSGETQYF